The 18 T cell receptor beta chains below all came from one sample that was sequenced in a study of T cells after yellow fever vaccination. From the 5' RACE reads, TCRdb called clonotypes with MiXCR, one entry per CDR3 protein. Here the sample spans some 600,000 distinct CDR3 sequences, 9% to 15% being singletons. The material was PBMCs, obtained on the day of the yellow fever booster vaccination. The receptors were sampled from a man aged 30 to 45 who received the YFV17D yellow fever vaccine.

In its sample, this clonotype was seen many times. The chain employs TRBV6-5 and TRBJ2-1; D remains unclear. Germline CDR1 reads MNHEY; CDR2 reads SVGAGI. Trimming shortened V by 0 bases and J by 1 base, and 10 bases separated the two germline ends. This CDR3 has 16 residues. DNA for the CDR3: TGTGCCAGCAGTTACTCAGTGGAAGGGTCCTACAATGAGCAGTTCTTC. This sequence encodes CASSYSVEGSYNEQFF.

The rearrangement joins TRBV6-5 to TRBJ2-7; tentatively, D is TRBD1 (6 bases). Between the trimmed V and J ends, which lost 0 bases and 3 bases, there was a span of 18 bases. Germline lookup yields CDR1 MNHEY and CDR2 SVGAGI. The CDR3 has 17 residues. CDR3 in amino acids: CASSYSLTLGHIYEQYF. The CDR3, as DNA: TGTGCCAGCAGTTACTCGCTTACCCTGGGACATATCTACGAGCAGTACTTC.

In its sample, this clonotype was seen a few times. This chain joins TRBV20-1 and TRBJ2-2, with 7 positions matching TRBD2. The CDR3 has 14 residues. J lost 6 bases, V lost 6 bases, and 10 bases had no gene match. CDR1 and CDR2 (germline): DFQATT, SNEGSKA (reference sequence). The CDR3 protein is CSAKGLVHSGELFF. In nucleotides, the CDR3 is TGCAGTGCCAAAGGACTAGTGCACTCCGGGGAGCTGTTTTTT.

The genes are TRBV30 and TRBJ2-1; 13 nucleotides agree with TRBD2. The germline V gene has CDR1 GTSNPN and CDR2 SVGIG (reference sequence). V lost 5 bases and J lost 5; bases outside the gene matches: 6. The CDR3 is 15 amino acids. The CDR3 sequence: CAWGFTSGGDNEQFF. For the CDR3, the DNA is TGTGCCTGGGGTTTCACTAGCGGGGGGGACAATGAGCAGTTCTTC.

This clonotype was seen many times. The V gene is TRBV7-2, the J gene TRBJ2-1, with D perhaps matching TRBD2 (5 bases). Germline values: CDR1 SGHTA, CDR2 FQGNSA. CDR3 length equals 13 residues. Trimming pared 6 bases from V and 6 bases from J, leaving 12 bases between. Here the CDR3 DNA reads TGTGCCAGCAGTTTGGGGAGCCTCAATGAGCAGTTCTTC. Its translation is CASSLGSLNEQFF. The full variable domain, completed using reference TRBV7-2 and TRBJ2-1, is GAGVSQSPSNKVTEKGKDVELRCDPISGHTALYWYRQSLGQGLEFLIYFQGNSAPDKSGLPSDRFSAERTGGSVSTLTIQRTQQEDSAVYLCASSLGSLNEQFFGPGTRLTVL.

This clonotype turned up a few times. CDR3 residues: CASSHAGGYQETQYF. CDR3 nucleotides: TGCGCCAGCAGCCACGCTGGGGGGTACCAAGAGACCCAGTACTTC. The genes are TRBV4-3 and TRBJ2-5; a weak D match, TRBD2 (6 bases). V was cut by 3 bases and J by 0 bases, with 11 bases left in between. CDR3 length: 15 residues. CDR1 LGHNA and CDR2 YSLEER come from the germline V gene.

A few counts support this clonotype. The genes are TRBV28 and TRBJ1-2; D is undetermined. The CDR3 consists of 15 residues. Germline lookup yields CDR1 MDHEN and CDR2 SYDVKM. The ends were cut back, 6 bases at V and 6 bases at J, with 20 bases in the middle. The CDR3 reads CASSLPTASPNGYTF. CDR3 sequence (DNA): TGTGCCAGCAGCCTCCCCACAGCCTCCCCAAATGGCTACACCTTC.

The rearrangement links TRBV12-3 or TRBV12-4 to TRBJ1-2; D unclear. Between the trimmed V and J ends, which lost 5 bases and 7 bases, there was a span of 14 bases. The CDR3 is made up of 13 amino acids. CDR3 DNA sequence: TGTGCCAGCAGTACCCTCCGAGTCGGTGGCTACACCTTC. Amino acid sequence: CASSTLRVGGYTF.

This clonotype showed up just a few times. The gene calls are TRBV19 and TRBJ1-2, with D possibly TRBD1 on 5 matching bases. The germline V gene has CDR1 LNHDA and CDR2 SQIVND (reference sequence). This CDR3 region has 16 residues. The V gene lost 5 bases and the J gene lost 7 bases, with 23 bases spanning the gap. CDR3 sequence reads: CASSFANRRDPFGYTF. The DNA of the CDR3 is TGTGCCAGTAGTTTCGCGAATAGACGGGACCCTTTTGGCTACACCTTC.

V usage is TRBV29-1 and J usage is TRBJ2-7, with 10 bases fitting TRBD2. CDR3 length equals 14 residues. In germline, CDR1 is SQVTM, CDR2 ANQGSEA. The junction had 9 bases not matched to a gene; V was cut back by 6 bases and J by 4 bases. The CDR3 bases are TGCAGCGTGGGAGGGACTAGCGATCCTTACGAGCAGTACTTC. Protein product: CSVGGTSDPYEQYF.

The CDR3 sequence is CSAITSGSDTQYF. CDR3 nucleotide sequence: TGCAGTGCTATAACTAGCGGGAGCGATACGCAGTATTTT. The chain carries TRBV20-1 and TRBJ2-3; 11 positions match TRBD2. Germline lookup yields CDR1 DFQATT and CDR2 SNEGSKA (reference sequence). V trimming: 4 bases; J trimming: 6 bases; junction bases outside the gene matches: 3. The CDR3 extends over 13 amino acids.

CDR3 protein: CASSSGTGGDTQYF. DNA of the CDR3: TGTGCCAGCAGCTCGGGGACGGGTGGAGATACGCAGTATTTT. This chain links TRBV5-6 with TRBJ2-3; either TRBD1 or TRBD2 may fit D (5 bases each). The germline V gene encodes CDR1 SGHDT and CDR2 YYEEEE. V was clipped by 3 bases and J by 5 bases, with 13 bases between them. This CDR3 has 14 residues.

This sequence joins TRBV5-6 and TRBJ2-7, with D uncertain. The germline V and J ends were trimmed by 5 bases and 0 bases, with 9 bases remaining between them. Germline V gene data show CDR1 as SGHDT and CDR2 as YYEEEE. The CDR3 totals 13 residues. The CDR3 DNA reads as TGTGCCAGCAGACCTCAGGACTCCTACGAGCAGTACTTC. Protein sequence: CASRPQDSYEQYF.

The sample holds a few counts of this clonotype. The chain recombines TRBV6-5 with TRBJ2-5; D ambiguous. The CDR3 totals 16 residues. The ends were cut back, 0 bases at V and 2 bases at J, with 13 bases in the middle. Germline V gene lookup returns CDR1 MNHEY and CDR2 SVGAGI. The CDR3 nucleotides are TGTGCCAGCAGTTACTCGTGGGCAACCCTACAAGAGACCCAGTACTTC. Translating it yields CASSYSWATLQETQYF.

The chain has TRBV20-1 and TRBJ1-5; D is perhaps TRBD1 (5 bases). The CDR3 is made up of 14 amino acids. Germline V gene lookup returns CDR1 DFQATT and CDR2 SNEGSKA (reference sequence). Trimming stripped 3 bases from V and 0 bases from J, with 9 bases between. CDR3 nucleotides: TGCAGTGCTAGCGCGGGGCCTAGCAATCAGCCCCAGCATTTT. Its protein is CSASAGPSNQPQHF.

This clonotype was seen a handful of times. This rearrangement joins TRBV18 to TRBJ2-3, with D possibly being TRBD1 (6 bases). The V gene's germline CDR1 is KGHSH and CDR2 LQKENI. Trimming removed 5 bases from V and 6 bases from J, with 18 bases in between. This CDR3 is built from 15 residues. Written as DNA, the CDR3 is TGTGCCAGCTCATCAGACGCGGCAGGGGCGGATACGCAGTATTTT. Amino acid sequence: CASSSDAAGADTQYF.

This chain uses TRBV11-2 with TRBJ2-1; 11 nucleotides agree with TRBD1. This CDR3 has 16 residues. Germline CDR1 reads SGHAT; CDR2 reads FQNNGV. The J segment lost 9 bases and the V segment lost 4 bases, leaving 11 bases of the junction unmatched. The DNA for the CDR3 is TGTGCCAGCAGCTCGGCCGGGACAGGGGGGTTAAGTGAGCAGTTCTTC. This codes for CASSSAGTGGLSEQFF.

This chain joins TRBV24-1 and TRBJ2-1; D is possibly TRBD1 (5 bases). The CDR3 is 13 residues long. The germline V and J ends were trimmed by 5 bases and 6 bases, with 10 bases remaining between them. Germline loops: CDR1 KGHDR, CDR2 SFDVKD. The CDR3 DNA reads TGTGCCACCAGTGCCCTGGACACCAATGAGCAGTTCTTC. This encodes CATSALDTNEQFF.